The TCR beta chain under discussion was sequenced for a study of blood T cells in healthy people across ages. Donors ranged from roughly 6 to 90 years old and were healthy Caucasians in Russia. Together with a sample-barcoded 5' primer, a J-beta primer mix was included in a second PCR lasting roughly 6 to 12 cycles. The template-switch adaptor, which had 12 random nucleotides, put a tag on each cDNA molecule. Using its own MiXCR run on the 5' RACE reads, TCRdb lists one record per CDR3 protein. Counted here are hundreds of thousands of distinct CDR3 sequences, under 40% occurring once; the ten biggest clones make up 10% to 15%. Germline CDR1 LNHDA, CDR2 SQIVND (reference sequence). The ends were cut back, 8 bases at V and 8 bases at J, with 18 bases in the middle. This CDR3 comprises 14 residues. This clonotype was seen more than once but under ten times.

The origin of this receptor is a man aged 18 to 30 in good health. The rearrangement uses TRBV19 and TRBJ1-4; no firm D call. Sample: blood. This chain's CDR3 is CASSPRSGEEKLFF. The CDR3 coding sequence is TGTGCCAGTTCCCCTAGGTCCGGCGAGGAAAAACTGTTTTTT.